The entry below describes one T cell receptor beta chain. Its antigen is currently unknown. These data belong to a study of Ad26.COV2.S vaccination and SARS-CoV-2 variants. Germline CDR1 and CDR2: LGHDT and YNNKEL (reference sequence). The CDR3 sequence is 17 residues long. V was pared by 1 base and J by 6 bases, with 6 bases of the junction left unmatched. Sequencing was performed with immunoSEQ multiplex PCR; in TCRdb, only in-frame clones are kept and a portion is missing. The sample lists around 300,000 clones, about 90% occurring once. Study-level findings and limits: The analyses of TCR breadth and depth may have understated the size of total T cell responses.

Stated treatment: over 15 received Ad26.COV2.S at low or high dose, single or two shots; about 5 received placebo; per-sample allocation not given. Sampling occurred on day 63 after the first vaccine or placebo injection. In Boston, the donor was an adult between 18-55 years of age. Built on an Ad26 vector, the vaccine expressed Wuhan-strain SARS-CoV-2 spike. The sequencing here drew on peripheral blood, taken in a trial of Ad26.COV2.S vaccine versus placebo. This receptor was identified in a person aged 18-60 years who received the Ad26.COV2.S COVID-19 vaccine or a placebo. The gene calls are TRBV3-1 (or the pseudogene TRBV3-2) and TRBJ2-1; 13 bases agree with TRBD2. CDR3: CASSQAPGLAGLNEQFF. The CDR3 DNA sequence: TGTGCCAGCAGCCAAGCCCCGGGACTAGCGGGACTCAATGAGCAGTTCTTC.